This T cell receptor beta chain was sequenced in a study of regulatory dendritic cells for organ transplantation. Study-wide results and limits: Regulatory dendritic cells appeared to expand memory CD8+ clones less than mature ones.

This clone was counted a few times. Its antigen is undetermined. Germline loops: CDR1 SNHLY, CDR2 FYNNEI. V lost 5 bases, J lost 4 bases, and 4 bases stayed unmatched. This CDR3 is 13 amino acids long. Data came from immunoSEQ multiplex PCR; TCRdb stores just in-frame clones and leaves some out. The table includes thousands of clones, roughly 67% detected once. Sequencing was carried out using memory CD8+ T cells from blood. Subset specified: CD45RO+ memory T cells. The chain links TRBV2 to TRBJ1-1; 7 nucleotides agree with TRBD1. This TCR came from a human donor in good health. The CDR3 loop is CASSPQGGTEAFF. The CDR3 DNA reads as TGTGCCAGCAGTCCTCAGGGGGGCACTGAAGCTTTCTTT.